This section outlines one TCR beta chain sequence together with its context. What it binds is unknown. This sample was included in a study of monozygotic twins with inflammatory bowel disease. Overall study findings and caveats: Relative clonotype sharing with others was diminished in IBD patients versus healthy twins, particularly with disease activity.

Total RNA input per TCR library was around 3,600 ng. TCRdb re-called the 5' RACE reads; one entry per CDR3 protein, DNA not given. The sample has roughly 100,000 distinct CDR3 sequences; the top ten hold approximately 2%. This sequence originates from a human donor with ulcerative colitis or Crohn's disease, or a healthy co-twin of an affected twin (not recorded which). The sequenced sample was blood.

CDR3 amino acids: CASSFADRLGNEQFF. This chain links TRBV5-1 with TRBJ2-1; TCRdb proposes TRBD1, but this gene call is untestable without DNA. Germline V gene sequence: CDR1 SGHRS, CDR2 YFSETQ. This CDR3 contains 15 residues.